This T cell receptor (beta chain) was recovered during a study of cytomegalovirus exposure and HLA in healthy donors. Notes on the study in general: Through in vitro validation, a few CMV-associated chains were shown to be specific for CMV antigens. The study labeled 164 TCR beta chains cytomegalovirus-associated.

Points on this clone: Its specificity is not known.

The PCR ran on 60 Vbeta and 13 Jbeta primers. Using immunoSEQ multiplex PCR, the repertoire was profiled, and TCRdb retains in-frame clones only, with some absent. Here the sample spans under 200,000 clones, about four fifths being singletons. The CDR3 totals 17 residues. Sequenced sample: PBMCs. The chain combines TRBV21-1 with TRBJ2-7; the table gives TRBD1 as D, unverified against the DNA. TRBV21-1 is termed a pseudogene. The sequence was obtained from a woman in her fifties or sixties in good health and CMV-seronegative. The CDR3 sequence: CASGFGTALISSYEQYF. The CDR3, as DNA: TGTGCCAGCGGATTCGGGACAGCTCTTATTTCCTCCTACGAGCAGTACTTC.